The 6 T cell receptor beta chains given below trace back to one sample, sequenced in a study of spatial heterogeneity in lung cancer. A single record per CDR3 protein comes from TCRdb applying MiXCR to the 5' RACE reads. This sample yields around 100,000 distinct CDR3 sequences, of which approximately 10% are seen a single time; 20% to 30% belongs to the top ten. The time point here: blood at routine non-recurrence follow-up after resection. The starting material was PBMCs, obtained at follow-up. The receptors stem from a female donor with early-stage non-small cell lung cancer.

This clonotype was seen ten or more times. This chain links TRBV5-1 with TRBJ1-5, with 7 bases lining up with TRBD1. Per germline, CDR1 SGHRS and CDR2 YFSETQ. V lost 4 bases, J lost 0 bases, and 4 bases stayed unmatched. This CDR3 has 15 amino acids. The CDR3 protein is CASSETGDSNQPQHF. The CDR3 DNA reads as TGCGCCAGCAGCGAAACAGGGGATAGCAATCAGCCCCAGCATTTT.

The chain couples TRBV7-9 to TRBJ2-7; D is possibly TRBD1 (7 bases). This CDR3 has 16 residues. Germline V lookup: CDR1 SEHNR, CDR2 FQNEAQ (reference sequence). V dropped 4 bases and J dropped 3 bases, with 19 bases sitting between them. CDR3 region: CASSSRQGGQNYEQYF. CDR3 sequence (DNA): TGTGCCAGCAGCTCACGTCAGGGGGGACAGAACTACGAGCAGTACTTC.

The V call is TRBV30, the J call TRBJ1-5; D remains ambiguous. Germline CDR1 GTSNPN, CDR2 SVGIG (reference sequence). Trimming removed 4 bases at V and 6 bases at J, with 13 bases between. This CDR3 contains 13 residues. The CDR3 spells CAWNAREGQPQHF. In nucleotides, the CDR3 is TGTGCCTGGAACGCTAGGGAGGGTCAGCCCCAGCATTTT.

This clonotype appeared many times. The J gene is TRBJ2-3, the V gene TRBV27, with 9 bases that match TRBD1. Unmatched junction bases numbered 4, after V lost 5 bases and J lost 1 base. The CDR3 spans 15 residues. Germline values: CDR1 MNHEY, CDR2 SMNVEV (reference sequence). The CDR3 is CASSPGTGRTDTQYF. CDR3 DNA: TGTGCCAGCAGTCCCGGGACAGGGCGCACAGATACGCAGTATTTT.

This clonotype was seen at least ten times. This chain uses TRBV4-3 with TRBJ2-3; D not resolved. CDR1 and CDR2 (germline): LGHNA, YSLEER. The V end was cut by 5 bases, the J end by 0 bases, with 9 bases between. This CDR3 region has 14 residues. CDR3 coding DNA: TGCGCCAGCAGCTACAGCGCTAGCACAGATACGCAGTATTTT. This encodes CASSYSASTDTQYF.

The chain combines TRBV7-2 with TRBJ2-5, with 8 bases matching TRBD2. The trim removed 0 bases at V and 6 bases at J, leaving 12 bases unmatched. Germline V lookup: CDR1 SGHTA, CDR2 FQGNSA. The CDR3 loop spans 17 amino acids. CDR3 loop: CASSLAIEREFQKTQYF. In DNA form, the CDR3 reads TGTGCCAGCAGCTTAGCGATCGAGCGGGAGTTTCAAAAGACCCAGTACTTC.